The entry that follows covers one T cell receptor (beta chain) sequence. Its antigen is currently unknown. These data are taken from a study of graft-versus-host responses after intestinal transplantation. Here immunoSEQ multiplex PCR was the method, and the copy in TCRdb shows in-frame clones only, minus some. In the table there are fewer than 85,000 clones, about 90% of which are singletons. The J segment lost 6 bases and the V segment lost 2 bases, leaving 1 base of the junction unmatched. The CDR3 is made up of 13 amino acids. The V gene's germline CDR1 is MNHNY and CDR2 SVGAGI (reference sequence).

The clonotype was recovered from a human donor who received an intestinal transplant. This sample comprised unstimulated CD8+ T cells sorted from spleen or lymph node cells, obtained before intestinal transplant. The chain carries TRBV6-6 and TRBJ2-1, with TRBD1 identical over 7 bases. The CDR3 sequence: CASSYTGVNEQFF. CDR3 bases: TGTGCCAGCAGTTACACAGGGGTCAATGAGCAGTTCTTC.